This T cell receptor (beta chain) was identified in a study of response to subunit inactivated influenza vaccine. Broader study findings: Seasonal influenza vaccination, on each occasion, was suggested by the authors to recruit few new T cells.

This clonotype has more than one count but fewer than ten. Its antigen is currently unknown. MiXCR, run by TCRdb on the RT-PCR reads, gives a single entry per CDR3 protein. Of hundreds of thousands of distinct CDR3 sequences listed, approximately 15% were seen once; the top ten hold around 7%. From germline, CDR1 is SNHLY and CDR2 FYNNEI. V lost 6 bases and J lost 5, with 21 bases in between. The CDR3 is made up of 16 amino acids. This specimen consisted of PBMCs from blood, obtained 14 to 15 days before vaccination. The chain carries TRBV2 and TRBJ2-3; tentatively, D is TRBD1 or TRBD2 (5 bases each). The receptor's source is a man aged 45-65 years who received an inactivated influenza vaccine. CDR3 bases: TGTGCCAGCAGCGCCGAGTTTGGGACGTCGGGAGATACGCAGTATTTT. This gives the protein CASSAEFGTSGDTQYF.